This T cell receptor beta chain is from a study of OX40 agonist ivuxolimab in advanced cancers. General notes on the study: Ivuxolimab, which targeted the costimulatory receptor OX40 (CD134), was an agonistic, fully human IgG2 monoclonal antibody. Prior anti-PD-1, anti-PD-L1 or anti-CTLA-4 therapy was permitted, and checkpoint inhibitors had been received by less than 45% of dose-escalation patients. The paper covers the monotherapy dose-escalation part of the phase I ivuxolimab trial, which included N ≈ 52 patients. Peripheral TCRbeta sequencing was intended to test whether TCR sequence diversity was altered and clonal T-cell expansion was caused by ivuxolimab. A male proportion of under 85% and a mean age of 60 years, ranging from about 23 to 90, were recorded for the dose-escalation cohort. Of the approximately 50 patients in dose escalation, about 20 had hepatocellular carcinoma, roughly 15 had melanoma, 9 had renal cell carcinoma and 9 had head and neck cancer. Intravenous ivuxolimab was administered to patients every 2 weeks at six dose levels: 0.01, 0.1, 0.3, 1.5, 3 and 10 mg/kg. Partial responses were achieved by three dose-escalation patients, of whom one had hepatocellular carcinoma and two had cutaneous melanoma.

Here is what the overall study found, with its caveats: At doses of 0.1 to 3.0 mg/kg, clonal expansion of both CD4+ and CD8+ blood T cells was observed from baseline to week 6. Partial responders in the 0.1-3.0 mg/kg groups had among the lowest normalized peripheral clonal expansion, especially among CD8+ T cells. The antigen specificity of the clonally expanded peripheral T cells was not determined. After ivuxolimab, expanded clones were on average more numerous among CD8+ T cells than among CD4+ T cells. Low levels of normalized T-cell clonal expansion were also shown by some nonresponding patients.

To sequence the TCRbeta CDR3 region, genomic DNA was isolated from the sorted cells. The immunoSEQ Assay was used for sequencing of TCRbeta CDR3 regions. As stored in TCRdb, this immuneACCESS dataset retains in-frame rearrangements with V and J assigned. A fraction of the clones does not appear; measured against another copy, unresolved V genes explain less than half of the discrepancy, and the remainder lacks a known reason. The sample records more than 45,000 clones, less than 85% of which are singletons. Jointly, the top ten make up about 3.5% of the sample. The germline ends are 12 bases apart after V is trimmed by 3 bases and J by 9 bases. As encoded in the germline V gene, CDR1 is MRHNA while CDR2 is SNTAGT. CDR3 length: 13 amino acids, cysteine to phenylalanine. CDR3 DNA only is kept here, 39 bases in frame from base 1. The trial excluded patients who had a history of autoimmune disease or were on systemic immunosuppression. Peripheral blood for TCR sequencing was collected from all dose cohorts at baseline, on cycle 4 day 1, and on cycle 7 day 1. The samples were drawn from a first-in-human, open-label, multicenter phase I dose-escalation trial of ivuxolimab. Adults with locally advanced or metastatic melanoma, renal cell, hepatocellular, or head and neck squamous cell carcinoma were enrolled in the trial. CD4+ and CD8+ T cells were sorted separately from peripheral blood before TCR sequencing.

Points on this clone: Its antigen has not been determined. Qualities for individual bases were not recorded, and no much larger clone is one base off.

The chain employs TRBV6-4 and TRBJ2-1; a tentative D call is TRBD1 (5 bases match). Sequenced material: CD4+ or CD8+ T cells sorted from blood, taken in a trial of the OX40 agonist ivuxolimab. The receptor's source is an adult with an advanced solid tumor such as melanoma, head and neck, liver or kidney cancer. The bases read TGTGCCAGCAGTGAAGAACAAGACAGTGAGCAGTTCTTC. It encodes CASSEEQDSEQFF.